This T cell receptor beta chain came from a study of CD8+ T cells in alopecia areata. Across the study: Those patients who were treated received oral tofacitinib, which was given at 5 to 10 mg twice daily for moderate-to-severe alopecia areata.

Germline V gene lookup returns CDR1 ENHRY and CDR2 SYGVKD. V lost 4 bases to trimming and J lost 3 bases, with 19 bases between them. The CDR3 spans 16 residues. Once RNA had been extracted, it was reverse transcribed into cDNA to act as the sequencing template. Some clones are missing from TCRdb's copy, which holds only in-frame ones; the method was immunoSEQ multiplex PCR. The sample shows around 100,000 clones, around 50% of them seen only once. The treatment here: oral pan-JAK inhibitor, 5-10 mg twice daily. Peripheral blood and lesional scalp punch biopsies were taken from alopecia areata patients. Remarks on this clone: What it binds is unknown.

Study outcomes and limitations: Researchers report lesional scalp, most notably alopecia totalis/universalis, outstripped normal scalp in clonality. Links between baseline CD8+ expansion and response need larger treated cohorts.

J is TRBJ2-7 and V is TRBV10-3; D is perhaps TRBD1 or TRBD2 (5 bases each). This clonotype was sampled from a human donor with alopecia areata. The input for sequencing was CD8+ T cells sorted from blood, taken at week 24, from a patient treated with tofacitinib. The CDR3, as DNA: TGTGCCATCAGTGGGACCGGGACGGAGGAATACTACGAGCAGTACTTC. Its translation: CAISGTGTEEYYEQYF.